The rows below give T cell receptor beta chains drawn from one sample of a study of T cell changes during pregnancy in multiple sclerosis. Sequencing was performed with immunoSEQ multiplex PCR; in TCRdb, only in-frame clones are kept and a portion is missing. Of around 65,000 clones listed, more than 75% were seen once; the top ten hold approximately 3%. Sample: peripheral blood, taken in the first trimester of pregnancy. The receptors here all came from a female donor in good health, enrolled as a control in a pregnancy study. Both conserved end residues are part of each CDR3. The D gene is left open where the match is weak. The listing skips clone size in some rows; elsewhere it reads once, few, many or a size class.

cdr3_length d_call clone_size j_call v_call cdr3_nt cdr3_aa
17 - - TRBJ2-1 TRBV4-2 TGTGCCAGCAGCCGAACCCCCGAACAGAGCTCCTACAATGAGCAGTTCTTC CASSRTPEQSSYNEQFF
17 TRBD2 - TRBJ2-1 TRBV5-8 TGTGCCAGCAGCTTGACGTTTGGGACTAGCGGGAACAATGAGCAGTTCTTC CASSLTFGTSGNNEQFF
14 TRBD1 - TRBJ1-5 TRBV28 TGTGCCACCCTTAGGGGACAGGGGGATCAGCCCCAGCATTTT CATLRGQGDQPQHF
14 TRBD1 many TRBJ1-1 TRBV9 TGTGCCAGCAGCGTACTCGACAGGGACACTGAAGCTTTCTTT CASSVLDRDTEAFF
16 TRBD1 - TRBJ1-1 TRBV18 TGTGCCAGCTCACCACGGAACAGGGGGATGAACACTGAAGCTTTCTTT CASSPRNRGMNTEAFF
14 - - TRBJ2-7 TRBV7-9 TGTGCCAGCAGCCCTCGGCAGGGTCCCTACGAGCAGTACTTC CASSPRQGPYEQYF
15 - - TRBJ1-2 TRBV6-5 TGTGCCAGCAGTTACTCGATAGCGGGGATCTATGGCTACACCTTC CASSYSIAGIYGYTF
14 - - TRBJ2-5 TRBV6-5 TGTGCCAGCAGTTCCGGGACACCAAGGGAGACCCAGTACTTC CASSSGTPRETQYF
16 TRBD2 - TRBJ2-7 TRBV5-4 TGTGCCAGCAGCTTCCATGTCGGCGGGAGGGCCGATGAGCAGTACTTC CASSFHVGGRADEQYF
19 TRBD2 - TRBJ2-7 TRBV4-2 TGTGCCAGCAGCCAAGAGCTCGTCGGGCCTAGCGGAGCCCCCTACGAGCAGTACTTC CASSQELVGPSGAPYEQYF
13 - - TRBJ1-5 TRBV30 TGTGCCTGGAGTGTATTAACAGTGCAGCCCCAGCATTTT CAWSVLTVQPQHF
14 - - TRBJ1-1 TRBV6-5 TGTGCCAGCAGAAGACTGGACTTGGCGGGGGAAGCTTTCTTT CASRRLDLAGEAFF
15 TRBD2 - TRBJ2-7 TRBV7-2 TGTGCCAGCAGCTTAGTAGGACTAGGGACCTACGAGCAGTACTTC CASSLVGLGTYEQYF
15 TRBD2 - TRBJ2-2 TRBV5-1 TGCGCCAGCAGCAATGGACTAGCGGACACCGGGGAGCTGTTTTTT CASSNGLADTGELFF
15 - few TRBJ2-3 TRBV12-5 TGTGCTAGTGGCCGAAACCGGGACTCCACAGATACGCAGTATTTT CASGRNRDSTDTQYF
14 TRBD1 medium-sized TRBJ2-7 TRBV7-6 TGTGCCAGCAGCTCCAGACAGGGGGCCTACGAGCAGTACTTC CASSSRQGAYEQYF
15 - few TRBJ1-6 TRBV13 TGTGCCAGCAGCTTCCAGGGGAGAGGGAATTCACCCCTCCACTTT CASSFQGRGNSPLHF